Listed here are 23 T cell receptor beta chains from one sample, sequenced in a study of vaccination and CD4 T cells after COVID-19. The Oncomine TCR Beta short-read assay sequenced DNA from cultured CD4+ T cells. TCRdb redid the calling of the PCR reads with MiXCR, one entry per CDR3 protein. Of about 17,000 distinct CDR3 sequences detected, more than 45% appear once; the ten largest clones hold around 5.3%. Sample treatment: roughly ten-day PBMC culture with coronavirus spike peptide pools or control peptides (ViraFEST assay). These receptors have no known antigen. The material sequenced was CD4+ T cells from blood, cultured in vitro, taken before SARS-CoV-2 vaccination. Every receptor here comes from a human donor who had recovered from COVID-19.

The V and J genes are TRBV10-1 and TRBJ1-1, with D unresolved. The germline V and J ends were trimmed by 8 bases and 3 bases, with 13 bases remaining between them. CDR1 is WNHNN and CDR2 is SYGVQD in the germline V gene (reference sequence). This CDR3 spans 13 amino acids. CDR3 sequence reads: CASRLSRDTEAFF. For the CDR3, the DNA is TGCGCCAGCCGGTTGAGCCGGGACACTGAAGCTTTCTTT.

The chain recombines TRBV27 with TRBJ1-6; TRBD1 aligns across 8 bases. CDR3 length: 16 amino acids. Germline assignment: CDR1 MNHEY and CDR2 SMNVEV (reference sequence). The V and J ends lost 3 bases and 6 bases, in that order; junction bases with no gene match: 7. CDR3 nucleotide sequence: TGTGCCAGCAGTTTTCAGGGGGCGCAGGGTAATTCACCCCTCCACTTT. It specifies CASSFQGAQGNSPLHF.

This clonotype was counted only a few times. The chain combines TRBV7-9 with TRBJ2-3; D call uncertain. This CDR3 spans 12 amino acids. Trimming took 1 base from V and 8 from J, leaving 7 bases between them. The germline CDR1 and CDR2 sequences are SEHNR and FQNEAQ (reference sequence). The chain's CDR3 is CASSLVASTQYF. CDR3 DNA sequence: TGTGCCAGCAGCTTAGTGGCTAGTACGCAGTATTTT.

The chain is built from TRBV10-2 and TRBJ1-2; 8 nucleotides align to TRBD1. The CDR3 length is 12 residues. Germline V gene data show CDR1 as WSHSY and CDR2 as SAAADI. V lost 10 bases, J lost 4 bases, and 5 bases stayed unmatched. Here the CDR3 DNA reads TGCGCCACCTCTGACAGGGGCTATGGCTACACCTTC. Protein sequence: CATSDRGYGYTF.

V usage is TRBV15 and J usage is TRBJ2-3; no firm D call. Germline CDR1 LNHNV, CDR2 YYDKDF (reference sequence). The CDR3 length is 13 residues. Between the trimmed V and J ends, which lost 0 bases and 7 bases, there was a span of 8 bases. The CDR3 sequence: CATSRDRRNTQYF. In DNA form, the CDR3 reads TGTGCCACCAGCAGAGACCGGCGGAATACGCAGTATTTT.

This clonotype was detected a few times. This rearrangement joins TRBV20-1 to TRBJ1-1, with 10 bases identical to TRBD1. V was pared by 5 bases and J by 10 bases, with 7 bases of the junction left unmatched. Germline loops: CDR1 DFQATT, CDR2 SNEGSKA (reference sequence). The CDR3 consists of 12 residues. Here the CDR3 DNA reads TGCAGTGCTCTTGACAGGGGGCGCGTAGCTTTCTTT. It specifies CSALDRGRVAFF.

CDR3 sequence reads: CASSRQGSKGYTF. The CDR3 region has the DNA TGTGCCAGCAGCAGACAGGGGTCCAAAGGCTACACCTTC. The chain uses TRBV12-3 or TRBV12-4 and TRBJ1-2, with 8 bases lining up with TRBD1. The CDR3 extends over 13 amino acids. V shed 6 bases, J shed 8 bases, and the junction held 8 bases outside the gene matches.

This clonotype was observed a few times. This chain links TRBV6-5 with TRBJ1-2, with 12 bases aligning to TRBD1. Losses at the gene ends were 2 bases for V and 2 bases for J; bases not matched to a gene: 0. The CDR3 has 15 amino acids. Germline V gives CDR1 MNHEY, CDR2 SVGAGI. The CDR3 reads CASSYGTGGNYGYTF. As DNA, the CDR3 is TGTGCCAGCAGTTACGGGACAGGGGGCAACTATGGCTACACCTTC.

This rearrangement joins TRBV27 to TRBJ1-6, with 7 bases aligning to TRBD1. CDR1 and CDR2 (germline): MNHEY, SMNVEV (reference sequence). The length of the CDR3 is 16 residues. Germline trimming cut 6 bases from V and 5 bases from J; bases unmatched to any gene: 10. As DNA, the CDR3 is TGTGCCAGCAGGGCCACCCGGGACAGAAATAATTCACCCCTCCACTTT. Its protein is CASRATRDRNNSPLHF.

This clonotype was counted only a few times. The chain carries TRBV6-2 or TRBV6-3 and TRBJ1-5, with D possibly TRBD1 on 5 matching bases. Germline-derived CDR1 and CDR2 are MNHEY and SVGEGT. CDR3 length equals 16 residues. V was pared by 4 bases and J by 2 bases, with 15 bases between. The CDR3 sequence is CASSSGAGGGNQPQHF. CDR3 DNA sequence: TGTGCCAGCAGTTCCGGGGCCGGGGGGGGCAATCAGCCCCAGCATTTT.

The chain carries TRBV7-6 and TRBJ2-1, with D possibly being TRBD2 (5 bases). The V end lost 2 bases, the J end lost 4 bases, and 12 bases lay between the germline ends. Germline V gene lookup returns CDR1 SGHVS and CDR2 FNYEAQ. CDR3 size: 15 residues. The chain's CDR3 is CASSLSLGGYNEQFF. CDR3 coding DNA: TGTGCCAGCAGCTTATCGTTGGGCGGGTACAATGAGCAGTTCTTC.

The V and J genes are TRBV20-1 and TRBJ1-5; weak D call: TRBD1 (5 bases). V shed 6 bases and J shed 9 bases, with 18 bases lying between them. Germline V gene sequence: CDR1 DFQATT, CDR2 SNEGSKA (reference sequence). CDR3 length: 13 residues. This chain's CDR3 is CSAATGEPRPQHF. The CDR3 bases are TGCAGTGCCGCCACGGGGGAACCCCGGCCCCAGCATTTT.

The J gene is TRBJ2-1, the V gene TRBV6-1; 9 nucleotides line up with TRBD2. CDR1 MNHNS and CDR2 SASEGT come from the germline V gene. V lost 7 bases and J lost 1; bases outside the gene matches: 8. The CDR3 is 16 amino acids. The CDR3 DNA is TGTGCCAGCACCCGTGGGCGGGGGGGATCCTACAATGAGCAGTTCTTC. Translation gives CASTRGRGGSYNEQFF.

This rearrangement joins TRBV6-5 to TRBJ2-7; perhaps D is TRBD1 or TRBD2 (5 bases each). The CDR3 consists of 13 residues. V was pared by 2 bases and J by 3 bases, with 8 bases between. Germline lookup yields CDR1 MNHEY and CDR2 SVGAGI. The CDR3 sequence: CASSYTRGYEQYF. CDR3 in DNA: TGTGCCAGCAGTTACACTAGGGGCTACGAGCAGTACTTC.

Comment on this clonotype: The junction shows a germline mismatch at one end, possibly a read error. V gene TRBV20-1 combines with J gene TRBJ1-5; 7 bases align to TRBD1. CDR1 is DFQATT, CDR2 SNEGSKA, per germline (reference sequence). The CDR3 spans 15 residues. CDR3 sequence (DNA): TGCAGTGCTAGGCTCGGGACAGCGAGCAATCAGCTCCAGCATTTT. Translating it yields CSARLGTASNQLQHF.

CDR3 in DNA: TGTGCCAGCAGTTTAACGGCAGTTGCGGGAGGGAGCACAGATACGCAGTATTTT. Protein: CASSLTAVAGGSTDTQYF. The V and J genes are TRBV28 and TRBJ2-3; TRBD2 agrees at 9 bases. V dropped 2 bases and J dropped 0; count of bases not matched to a gene: 9. CDR3 length: 18 residues. CDR1 is MDHEN, CDR2 SYDVKM, per germline. The entire variable domain, with the rest obtained from reference TRBV28 and TRBJ2-3, is as follows: DVKVTQSSRYLVKRTGEKVFLECVQDMDHENMFWYRQDPGLGLRLIYFSYDVKMKEKGDIPEGYSVSREKKERFSLILESASTNQTSMYLCASSLTAVAGGSTDTQYFGPGTRLTVL.

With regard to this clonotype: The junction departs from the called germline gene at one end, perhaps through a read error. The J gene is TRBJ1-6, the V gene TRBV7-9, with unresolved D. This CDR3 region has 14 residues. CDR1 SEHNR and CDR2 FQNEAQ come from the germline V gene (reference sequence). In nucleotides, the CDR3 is TGTGCCAGCAGCTTAGTAAGGACTGGGTCACTCCTCCACTTT. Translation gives CASSLVRTGSLLHF.

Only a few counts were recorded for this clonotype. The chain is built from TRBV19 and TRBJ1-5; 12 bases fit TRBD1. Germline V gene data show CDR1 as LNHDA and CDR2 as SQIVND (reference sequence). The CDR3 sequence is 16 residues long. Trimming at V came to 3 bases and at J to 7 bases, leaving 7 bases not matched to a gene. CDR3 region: CASSIPGQGARQPQHF. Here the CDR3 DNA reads TGTGCCAGTAGTATTCCGGGACAGGGGGCAAGGCAGCCCCAGCATTTT.

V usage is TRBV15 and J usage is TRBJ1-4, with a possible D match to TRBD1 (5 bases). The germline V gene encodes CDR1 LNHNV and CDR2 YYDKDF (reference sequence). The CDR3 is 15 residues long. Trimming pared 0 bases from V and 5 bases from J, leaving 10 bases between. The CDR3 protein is CATSRDRQLNEKLFF. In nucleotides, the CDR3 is TGTGCCACCAGCAGAGATCGACAGCTAAATGAAAAACTGTTTTTT.

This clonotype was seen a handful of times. The CDR3 DNA reads as TGCAGTGCTAGACGGGGGGAGAGCTCCTACGAGCAGTACTTC. This gives the protein CSARRGESSYEQYF. J is TRBJ2-7 and V is TRBV20-1; 7 bases map to TRBD2. The CDR3 spans 14 residues. With V trimmed by 2 bases and J by 0 bases, 4 bases remained unmatched. The V gene's germline CDR1 is DFQATT and CDR2 SNEGSKA (reference sequence).

The CDR3 DNA follows: TGTGCCAGCAGCCCCGCCCGGGTACAGGGCACTGAAGCTTTCTTT. The encoded protein is CASSPARVQGTEAFF. V usage is TRBV11-3 and J usage is TRBJ1-1; D perhaps matches TRBD1 (6 bases). Germline CDR1 is SGHNT and CDR2 is YENEEA. Trimming shortened V by 5 bases and J by 4 bases, and 17 bases separated the two germline ends. The CDR3 has 15 residues.

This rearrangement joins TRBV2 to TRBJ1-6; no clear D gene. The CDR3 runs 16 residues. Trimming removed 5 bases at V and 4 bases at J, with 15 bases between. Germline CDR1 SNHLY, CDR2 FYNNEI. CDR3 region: CASSPLRSRYNSPLHF. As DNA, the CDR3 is TGTGCCAGCAGTCCCCTCAGGAGTCGTTATAATTCACCCCTCCACTTT.

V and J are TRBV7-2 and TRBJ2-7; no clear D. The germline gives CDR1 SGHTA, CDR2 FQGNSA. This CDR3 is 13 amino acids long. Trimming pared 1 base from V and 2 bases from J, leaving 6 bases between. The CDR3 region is CASSLDRTYEQYF. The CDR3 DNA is TGTGCCAGCAGCTTAGACAGAACCTACGAGCAGTACTTC.